Given below is one T cell receptor beta chain in context. What antigen it recognizes has not been identified. No per-base quality is available; no much larger clone lies one base away. The data belong to a study of CD8+CD57+ T cells in acquired aplastic anemia (dated by TCRdb to the late 2010s). With regard to the full study: Extracted DNA from sorted CD4+ and CD8+ cells averaged 3.2 ug, ranging from about 0.17 to 30 ug. Healthy donor samples averaged roughly 9.8 million reads for CD4+ and roughly 12 million for CD8+ cells.

The study deep-sequenced TCR repertoires of sorted CD4+ and CD8+ blood T cells from severe aplastic anemia patients and healthy subjects. Ficoll-Paque density gradient centrifugation was used to isolate peripheral blood mononuclear cells. Before DNA extraction, CD4+ and CD8+ T cells were sorted with FACS or magnetic beads. What the work shows at the level of the full study, not this receptor alone: Although roughly 29 CD8+ CDR3 sequences were shared by patients and controls, these sequences appeared highly expressed in patients and within the immunodominant clones of patients. No significant difference in CD8+ Simpson's diversity was found between patients and healthy controls (P=0.060).

CDR1 SGHDT and CDR2 YYEEEE are derived from the germline V gene. The CDR3 holds 13 amino acids from the cysteine to the phenylalanine. Of the read, only the CDR3 DNA is kept; its 39 bases are in frame from base 1. Trimming takes 4 bases off V and 8 bases off J; junction bases not matched to a gene: 1. Genomic DNA served as template for TCR beta VDJ combination and CDR3 sequence profiling. An Illumina HiSeq 2000 was used for TCR repertoire sequencing. On the authors' methods: Repertoires were assessed using TRBV/TRBJ rearrangement plots, CDR3 size and DJ length profiles, and Simpson's diversity index. Whichever DNA sequence was most abundant in the deep sequencing data was defined as the immunodominant clone. CDR3 amino acid sequences were screened for sharing across subjects and were compared with published repertoires and the VDJdb database. Clones were called with MiXCR by TCRdb after fastp trimmed the public reads at Q25, and only in-frame beta chains were retained. Under each unique CDR3 protein, matching rows form one entry showing the most common genes and DNA. None of the V and J calls come from the authors' own analysis; TCRdb made them. In this sample the table shows 120,000 or so distinct CDR3 sequences, 40% to 60% of which occur a single time. The biggest ten clones account for 2% to 3% of the sample.

Sequenced sample: sorted CD4+, CD8+, or CD8+CD57+ T cells (not recorded which) from PBMCs. This receptor was identified in a human donor in good health, serving as a control. The sequence links TRBV5-6 to TRBJ1-4, and 11 bases in between align with TRBD1. The CDR3 reads as follows: CASSRTGGEKLFF. The DNA is TGTGCCAGCAGCCGGACAGGGGGCGAAAAACTGTTTTTT.